This is a list of T cell receptor beta chains from one sample in a study of cytomegalovirus exposure and HLA in healthy donors. Sequenced by immunoSEQ multiplex PCR; TCRdb stores in-frame clones only, minus some. The data contain about 150,000 clones, around 79% of them singletons. Sequencing used PBMCs. These receptors were obtained from a man aged 30 to 45 in good health and CMV-seropositive. CDR3s include the opening cysteine and the closing phenylalanine or tryptophan. A D gene is named only where the DNA matches it firmly.

v_call	d_call	cdr3_length	cdr3_aa
TRBV5-1	TRBD1	14	CASSRGQGTDTQYF
TRBV14	.	15	CASSQVGGVSYEQYF
TRBV5-6	.	18	CASSLGARVYLDTGELFF
TRBV10-2	.	15	CASSDGGAGNTEAFF
TRBV5-1	TRBD2	18	CASSKAMSAGGVYNEQFF
TRBV19	.	14	CASRPGRAGYGYTF
TRBV5-1	TRBD1	15	CASSQGQAAYNEQFF
TRBV18	.	15	CASSLRQLQSSEQYF
TRBV6-4	.	14	CASSELQGTGELFF
TRBV6-5	TRBD2	15	CASSRTSGDSDTQYF
TRBV19	TRBD1	14	CASSGTGNTGELFF
TRBV27	.	13	CATALSSSYEQYF
TRBV19	TRBD2	15	CASSISTGGWNEQFF
TRBV15	.	14	CATSRDTGSYGYTF
TRBV6-4	TRBD2	13	CASSEAGHNEQFF
TRBV7-2	.	12	CASSLGDQPQHF
TRBV5-1	.	15	CASGGDGGMNTEAFF
TRBV9	.	16	CASSVDSVRANSPLHF
TRBV19	TRBD1	16	CASSESGTGGYYGYTF
TRBV5-1	.	15	CASSLEGGTLSPLHF
TRBV19	.	16	CASSIGRSSGSDTQYF
TRBV27	TRBD1	15	CASSLLGQGHSPLHF
TRBV6-4	.	15	CASSQGGVVRQPQHF
TRBV6-1	TRBD1	15	CASSEAKGQGFGYTF
TRBV27	TRBD1	16	CASNPGQGAYYNEQFF
TRBV30	.	12	CAWNLSPYEQYF
TRBV5-1	TRBD2	19	CASSSGTSGGRTDTGELFF